Following are 15 T cell receptor beta chains from one sample sequenced in a study of shared clonotypes between healthy human individuals (dated by TCRdb to about 2020). The protocol used for the library was the immunoSEQ multiplex PCR assay. Sourced from immuneACCESS, this table was stored by TCRdb with only in-frame sequences that have V and J called. A share of the clones is absent; for the studies checked, an unresolved V gene accounts for under half, and the remainder has no known explanation. This sample gives about 330,000 clones in total; 87% of them show up just once. The ten largest clones add up to 16% of the sample. The sample taken for sequencing was memory CD8+ T cells sorted from blood. The label giving this sample's cell subset or site can be read as: CD45RO+ cells pooled with CCR7-negative TemRA cells. The receptor source for this set is a man aged 18 to 29 in good health.

The chain couples TRBV29-1 to TRBJ1-4; D is possibly TRBD1 (5 bases). V was pared by 3 bases and J by 15 bases, with 14 bases between. This CDR3 spans 11 amino acids. Germline lookup yields CDR1 SQVTM and CDR2 ANQGSEA. The CDR3 protein is CSVDVGLEVFF. The DNA of the CDR3 is TGCAGCGTTGACGTGGGACTTGAGGTGTTTTTT.

This clone occurred once. This rearrangement joins TRBV6-5 to TRBJ1-2; D is uncertain. Germline assignment: CDR1 MNHEY and CDR2 SVGAGI. The CDR3 length is 15 residues. V was trimmed by 2 bases and J by 3 bases, leaving 13 bases between them. CDR3 loop: CASSYRTAEHYGYTF. Here the CDR3 DNA reads TGTGCCAGCAGTTACCGAACAGCGGAACACTATGGCTACACCTTC.

This chain connects TRBV7-2 to TRBJ2-7; the match to TRBD1 covers 9 bases. This CDR3 spans 16 amino acids. V trimming: 5 bases; J trimming: 1 base; junction bases outside the gene matches: 9. Per the germline V gene, CDR1 is SGHTA and CDR2 is FQGNSA. The CDR3 sequence: CASSPGQGGLSYEQYF. Here the CDR3 DNA reads TGTGCCAGCAGCCCGGGACAGGGTGGACTATCCTACGAGCAGTACTTC.

Regarding this clone: One end of the junction is discordant with germline, which a read error may explain. The chain links TRBV7-7 to TRBJ2-5; 7 bases map to TRBD1. From germline, CDR1 is SSHAT and CDR2 FNYEAQ (reference sequence). This CDR3 region has 16 residues. The CDR3 region is CASSLPRVTGLETQYF. The CDR3 coding sequence is TGTGCTAGCAGCTTACCTCGCGTGACAGGGTTGGAGACCCAGTACTTC.

This chain links TRBV29-1 with TRBJ2-5; D possibly corresponds to TRBD2 (6 bases). CDR1 and CDR2 (germline): SQVTM, ANQGSEA. The ends were cut back, 6 bases at V and 3 bases at J, with 8 bases in the middle. CDR3 length: 11 amino acids. CDR3 residues: CSVEGEETQYF. As DNA, the CDR3 is TGCAGCGTGGAGGGAGAAGAGACCCAGTACTTC.

The V call is TRBV27, the J call TRBJ2-7, with 16 bases fitting TRBD2. The CDR3 is 15 amino acids. The germline CDR1 and CDR2 sequences are MNHEY and SMNVEV (reference sequence). The J segment lost 6 bases and the V segment lost 3 bases, leaving 2 bases of the junction unmatched. The CDR3: CASSLGLAGGSEQYF. CDR3 DNA: TGTGCCAGCAGTTTGGGACTAGCGGGGGGGAGCGAGCAGTACTTC.

The rearrangement uses TRBV11-2 and TRBJ2-3, with 9 nucleotides matching TRBD1. V shed 3 bases and J 5 bases; nucleotides not matched to a gene: 6. CDR3 length: 15 amino acids. The V gene's germline CDR1 is SGHAT and CDR2 FQNNGV. Here the CDR3 reads CASSLGTGTGDTQYF. The CDR3 DNA reads as TGTGCCAGCAGCTTGGGGACAGGGACGGGAGATACGCAGTATTTT.

The genes are TRBV11-2 and TRBJ2-1, with TRBD2 identical over 7 bases. The CDR3 spans 16 residues. Germline V gene lookup returns CDR1 SGHAT and CDR2 FQNNGV. J gave up 7 bases and V 5 bases, and 14 bases lay outside the gene matches. The CDR3 sequence is CASSPRRGYLLNEQFF. In DNA form, the CDR3 reads TGTGCCAGCAGCCCTAGGCGGGGGTATCTGTTAAATGAGCAGTTCTTC.

This clone has just a few counts. The chain joins TRBV4-3 to TRBJ2-2; 13 nucleotides match TRBD2. Trimming at V came to 0 bases and at J to 7 bases, leaving 2 bases not matched to a gene. This CDR3 comprises 16 residues. Germline assignment: CDR1 LGHNA and CDR2 YSLEER. CDR3 residues: CASSQDRTSGGGELFF. The CDR3 bases are TGCGCCAGCAGCCAAGACCGGACTAGCGGGGGCGGGGAGCTGTTTTTT.

The genes are TRBV4-1 and TRBJ2-7, with TRBD2 matching 7 bases. Trimming cost V 4 bases and J 0 bases; bases outside gene matches: 9. The CDR3 contains 16 residues. Germline CDR1 is MGHRA and CDR2 is YSYEKL. CDR3 amino acids: CASSPVQGGRSYEQYF. The CDR3 DNA reads as TGCGCCAGCAGCCCTGTCCAGGGAGGGCGCTCCTACGAGCAGTACTTC.

The chain joins TRBV7-3 to TRBJ2-1; TRBD1 agrees at 7 bases. CDR1 is SGHTA, CDR2 FQGTGA, per germline. This CDR3 contains 16 residues. J gave up 3 bases and V 5 bases, and 10 bases lay outside the gene matches. CDR3 nucleotide sequence: TGTGCCAGCAGCCCCTCGCCGGGACAGTTCTACAATGAGCAGTTCTTC. Translated: CASSPSPGQFYNEQFF.

This clone has only a few counts. The chain uses TRBV4-3 and TRBJ2-7, with TRBD2 matching over 10 bases. Germline V gene data show CDR1 as LGHNA and CDR2 as YSLEER. The V gene end was trimmed by 4 bases and the J gene end by 2 bases; junction bases not matched to a gene: 8. The CDR3 runs 16 residues. The CDR3 protein is CASSPGGLAGAYEQYF. DNA for the CDR3: TGCGCCAGCAGCCCCGGAGGTCTAGCGGGGGCCTACGAGCAGTACTTC.

The V and J genes are TRBV5-1 and TRBJ2-1; no reliable D call. With 0 bases removed from V and 8 bases from J, the gap between germline ends came to 12 bases. Germline V gene sequence: CDR1 SGHRS, CDR2 YFSETQ. The CDR3 is 14 residues long. The DNA of the CDR3 is TGCGCCAGCAGCTTGGAACGAAGGGTAGATGAGCAGTTCTTC. Protein: CASSLERRVDEQFF.

The chain carries TRBV4-1 and TRBJ2-7, with 9 bases fitting TRBD1. CDR3 length: 15 residues. The J segment lost 5 bases and the V segment lost 0 bases, leaving 5 bases of the junction unmatched. Germline loops: CDR1 MGHRA, CDR2 YSYEKL. The CDR3 coding sequence is TGCGCCAGCAGCCAAGAAGACAGGGGGATTAACGAGCAGTACTTC. Translated: CASSQEDRGINEQYF.

V is TRBV27 and J is TRBJ2-7; 10 nucleotides align to TRBD2. CDR3 length: 14 amino acids. Looked up from germline, CDR1 is MNHEY and CDR2 is SMNVEV (reference sequence). After removal of 4 bases from V and 4 bases from J, the junction contained 4 bases not matched to a gene. The DNA for the CDR3 is TGTGCCAGCAGTTGGGTAGCGGGGGGTTACGAGCAGTACTTC. It specifies CASSWVAGGYEQYF.